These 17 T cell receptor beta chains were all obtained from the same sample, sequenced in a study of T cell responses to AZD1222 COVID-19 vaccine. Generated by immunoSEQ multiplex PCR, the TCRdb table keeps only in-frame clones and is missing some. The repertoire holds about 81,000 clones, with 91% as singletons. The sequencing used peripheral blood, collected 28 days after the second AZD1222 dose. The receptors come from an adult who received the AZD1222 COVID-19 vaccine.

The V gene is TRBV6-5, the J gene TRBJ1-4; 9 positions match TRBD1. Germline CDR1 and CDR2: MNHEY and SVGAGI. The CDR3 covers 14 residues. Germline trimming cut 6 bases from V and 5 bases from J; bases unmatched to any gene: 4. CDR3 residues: CASRAGTGNEKLFF. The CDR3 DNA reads TGTGCCAGCAGAGCCGGGACAGGGAATGAAAAACTGTTTTTT.

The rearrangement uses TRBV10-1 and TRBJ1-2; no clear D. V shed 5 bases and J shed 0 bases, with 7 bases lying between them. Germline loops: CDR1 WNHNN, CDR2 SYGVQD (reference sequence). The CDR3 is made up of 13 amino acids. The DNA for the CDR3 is TGCGCCAGCAGTCCACAAGCTAACTATGGCTACACCTTC. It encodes CASSPQANYGYTF.

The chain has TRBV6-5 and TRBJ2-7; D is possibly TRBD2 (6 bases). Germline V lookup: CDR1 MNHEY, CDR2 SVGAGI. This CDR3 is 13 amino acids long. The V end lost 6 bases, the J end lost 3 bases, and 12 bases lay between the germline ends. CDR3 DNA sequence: TGTGCCAGCAGGCGGGGATTAATCTACGAGCAGTACTTC. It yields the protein CASRRGLIYEQYF.

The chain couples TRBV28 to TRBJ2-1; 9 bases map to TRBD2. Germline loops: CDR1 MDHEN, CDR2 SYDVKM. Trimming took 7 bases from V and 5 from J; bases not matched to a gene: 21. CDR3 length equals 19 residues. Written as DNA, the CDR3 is TGTGCCAGCATGGGGCTTAGCGGGAGAGGGTTGTTAGAACACAATGAGCAGTTCTTC. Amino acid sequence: CASMGLSGRGLLEHNEQFF.

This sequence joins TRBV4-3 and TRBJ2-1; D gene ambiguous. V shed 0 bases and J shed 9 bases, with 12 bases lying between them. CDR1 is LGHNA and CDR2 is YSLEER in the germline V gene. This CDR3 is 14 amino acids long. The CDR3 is CASSQDAEFVEQFF. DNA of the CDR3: TGCGCCAGCAGCCAAGATGCGGAGTTCGTTGAGCAGTTCTTC.

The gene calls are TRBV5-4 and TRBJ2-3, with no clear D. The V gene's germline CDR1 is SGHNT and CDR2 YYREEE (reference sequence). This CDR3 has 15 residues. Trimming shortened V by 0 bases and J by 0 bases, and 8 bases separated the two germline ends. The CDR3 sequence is CASSLAGGSTDTQYF. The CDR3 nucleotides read TGTGCCAGCAGCTTGGCTGGCGGCAGCACAGATACGCAGTATTTT.

CDR3 amino acids: CASSPDRGRVGTEAFF. The CDR3 DNA sequence: TGCGCCAGCAGCCCTGACAGGGGGCGGGTCGGCACTGAAGCTTTCTTT. The chain is built from TRBV5-1 and TRBJ1-1, with 10 bases matching TRBD1. Unmatched junction bases numbered 10, after V lost 4 bases and J lost 4 bases. This CDR3 contains 16 residues. In germline, CDR1 is SGHRS, CDR2 YFSETQ.

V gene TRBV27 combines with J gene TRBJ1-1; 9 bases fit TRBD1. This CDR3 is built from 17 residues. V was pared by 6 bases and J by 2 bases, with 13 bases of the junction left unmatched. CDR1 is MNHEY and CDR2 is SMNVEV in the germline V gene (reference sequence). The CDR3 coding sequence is TGTGCCAGCAGCCCCATCGGATTGGGACAGGGCAACACTGAAGCTTTCTTT. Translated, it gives CASSPIGLGQGNTEAFF.

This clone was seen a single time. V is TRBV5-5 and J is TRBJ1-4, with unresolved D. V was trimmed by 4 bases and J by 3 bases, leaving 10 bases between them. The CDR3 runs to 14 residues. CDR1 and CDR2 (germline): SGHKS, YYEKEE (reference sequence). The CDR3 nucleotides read TGTGCCAGCAGCAACCAGCCAGCTAATGAAAAACTGTTTTTT. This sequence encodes CASSNQPANEKLFF.

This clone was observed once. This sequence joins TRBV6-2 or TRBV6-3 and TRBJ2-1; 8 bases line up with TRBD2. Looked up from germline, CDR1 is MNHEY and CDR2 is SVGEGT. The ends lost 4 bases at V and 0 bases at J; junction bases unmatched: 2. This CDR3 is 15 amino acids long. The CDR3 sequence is CASSSGTSSYNEQFF. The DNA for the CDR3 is TGTGCCAGCAGTTCAGGGACTAGCTCCTACAATGAGCAGTTCTTC.

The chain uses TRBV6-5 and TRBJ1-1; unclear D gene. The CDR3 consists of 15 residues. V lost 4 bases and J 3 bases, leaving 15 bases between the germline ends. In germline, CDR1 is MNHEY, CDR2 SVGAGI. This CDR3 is CASSSPIRGYTEAFF. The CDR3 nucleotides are TGTGCCAGCAGTTCCCCAATCCGAGGATACACTGAAGCTTTCTTT.

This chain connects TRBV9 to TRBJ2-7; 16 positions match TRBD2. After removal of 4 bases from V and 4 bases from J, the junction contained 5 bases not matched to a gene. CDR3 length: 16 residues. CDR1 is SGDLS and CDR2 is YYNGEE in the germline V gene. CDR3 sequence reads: CASSTRGLAGGYEQYF. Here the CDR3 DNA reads TGTGCCAGCAGCACCCGGGGACTAGCGGGAGGGTACGAGCAGTACTTC. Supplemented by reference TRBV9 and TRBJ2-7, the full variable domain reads DSGVTQTPKHLITATGQRVTLRCSPRSGDLSVYWYQQSLDQGLQFLIQYYNGEERAKGNILERFSAQQFPDLHSELNLSSLELGDSALYFCASSTRGLAGGYEQYFGPGTRLTVT.

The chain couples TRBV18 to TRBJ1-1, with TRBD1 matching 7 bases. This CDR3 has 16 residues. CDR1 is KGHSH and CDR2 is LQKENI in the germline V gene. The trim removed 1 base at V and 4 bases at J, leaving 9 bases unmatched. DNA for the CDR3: TGTGCCAGCTCACCACGGGCCGGACAGGTGGGCACTGAAGCTTTCTTT. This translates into CASSPRAGQVGTEAFF.

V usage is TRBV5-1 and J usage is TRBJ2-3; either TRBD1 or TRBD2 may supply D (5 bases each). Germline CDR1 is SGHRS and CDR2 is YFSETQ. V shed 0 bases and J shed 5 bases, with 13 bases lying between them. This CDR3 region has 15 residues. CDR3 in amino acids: CASSLAGAGGDTQYF. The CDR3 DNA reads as TGCGCCAGCAGCTTGGCTGGGGCTGGAGGAGATACGCAGTATTTT. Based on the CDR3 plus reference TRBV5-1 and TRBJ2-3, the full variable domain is KAGVTQTPRYLIKTRGQQVTLSCSPISGHRSVSWYQQTPGQGLQFLFEYFSETQRNKGNFPGRFSGRQFSNSRSEMNVSTLELGDSALYLCASSLAGAGGDTQYFGPGTRLTVL.

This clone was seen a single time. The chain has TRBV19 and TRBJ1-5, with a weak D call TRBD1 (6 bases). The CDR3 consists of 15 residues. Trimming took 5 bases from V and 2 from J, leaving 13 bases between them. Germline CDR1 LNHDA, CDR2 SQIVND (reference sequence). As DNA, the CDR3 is TGTGCCAGTAGTCCCGGGACATCGGGCAATCAGCCCCAGCATTTT. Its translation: CASSPGTSGNQPQHF.

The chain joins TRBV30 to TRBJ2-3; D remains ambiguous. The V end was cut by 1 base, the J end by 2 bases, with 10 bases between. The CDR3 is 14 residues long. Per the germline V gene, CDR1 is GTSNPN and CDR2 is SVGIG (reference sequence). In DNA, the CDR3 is TGTGCCTGGAGTGCAAACCAGTACACAGATACGCAGTATTTT. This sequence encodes CAWSANQYTDTQYF.

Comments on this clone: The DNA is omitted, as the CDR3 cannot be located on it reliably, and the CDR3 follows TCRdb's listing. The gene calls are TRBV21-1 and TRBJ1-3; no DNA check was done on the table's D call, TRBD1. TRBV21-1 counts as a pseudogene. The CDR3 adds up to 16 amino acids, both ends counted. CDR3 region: CASSKVGQGAENTIYF.